These 29 T cell receptor beta chains originate from one sample sequenced in a study of beta chain features in type 1 diabetes. These receptors lack a known antigen. Study outcomes and limitations: Moderate but significant shortening of TCRB CDR3s was recorded in all four CD4+ subsets from Type 1 diabetes patients.

Since all of the isolated RNA was reverse transcribed, expressed TCRB transcripts were what got sequenced. The data were produced by immunoSEQ multiplex PCR, yet TCRdb's version contains in-frame clones alone and is incomplete. The profile shows some 200,000 clones, 16% of them singletons. The sequencing sample was made of naive CD4+ T cells from blood. These receptors came from a man aged 25-45 years with type 1 diabetes.

V and J are TRBV27 and TRBJ1-1; no reliable D call. Germline values: CDR1 MNHEY, CDR2 SMNVEV (reference sequence). V was shortened by 3 bases and J by 1 base, with 12 bases between the two germline ends. This CDR3 region has 15 residues. CDR3 region: CASSLATRWNTEAFF. In nucleotides, the CDR3 is TGTGCCAGCAGTTTGGCCACACGGTGGAACACTGAAGCTTTCTTT.

The rearrangement links TRBV11-2 to TRBJ1-1; D is perhaps TRBD1 (5 bases). CDR3 length equals 13 residues. CDR1 and CDR2 (germline): SGHAT, FQNNGV. V lost 4 bases and J 4 bases, leaving 10 bases between the germline ends. In DNA form, the CDR3 reads TGTGCCAGCAGCTCCCTTGGGGGCACTGAAGCTTTCTTT. Translation: CASSSLGGTEAFF. Full variable domain (outside the CDR3, taken from reference TRBV11-2 and TRBJ1-1): EAGVAQSPRYKIIEKRQSVAFWCNPISGHATLYWYQQILGQGPKLLIQFQNNGVVDDSQLPKDRFSAERLKGVDSTLKIQPAKLEDSAVYLCASSSLGGTEAFFGQGTRLTVV.

The chain has TRBV5-1 and TRBJ2-7; D is perhaps TRBD2 (6 bases). V was trimmed by 3 bases and J by 3 bases, leaving 16 bases between them. The CDR3 length is 15 residues. Germline assignment: CDR1 SGHRS and CDR2 YFSETQ. The CDR3 DNA reads TGCGCCAGCAGCTCCGCGGGGATCGTGGACTACGAGCAGTACTTC. It translates to CASSSAGIVDYEQYF.

This clone showed up just a few times. The CDR3 nucleotides are TGTGCCAGTAGTATGGGAAGGGGCCTGAACACTGAAGCTTTCTTT. Its protein product is CASSMGRGLNTEAFF. The rearrangement uses TRBV19 and TRBJ1-1; D might be TRBD1 (5 bases). Germline CDR1 reads LNHDA; CDR2 reads SQIVND (reference sequence). Trimming left V 3 bases short and J 0 bases short, with 11 bases between. This CDR3 has 15 residues. Combining the CDR3 with reference TRBV19 and TRBJ1-1 gives the whole variable domain DGGITQSPKYLFRKEGQNVTLSCEQNLNHDAMYWYRQDPGQGLRLIYYSQIVNDFQKGDIAEGYSVSREKKESFPLTVTSAQKNPTAFYLCASSMGRGLNTEAFFGQGTRLTVV.

The chain is built from TRBV7-6 and TRBJ2-7; D gene ambiguous. Germline V lookup: CDR1 SGHVS, CDR2 FNYEAQ. This CDR3 region has 15 residues. Trimming pared 2 bases from V and 0 bases from J, leaving 11 bases between. The CDR3 region has the DNA TGTGCCAGCAGCTTACTGGCTGACTCCTCCTACGAGCAGTACTTC. Translated, it gives CASSLLADSSYEQYF.

This chain joins TRBV11-2 and TRBJ2-1; perhaps TRBD2 as D (5 bases). The germline V and J ends were trimmed by 8 bases and 4 bases, with 9 bases remaining between them. The CDR3 totals 12 residues. Germline V CDR1 and CDR2: SGHAT, FQNNGV. The CDR3 DNA reads as TGTGCCAGCTACCGGACTTACAATGAGCAGTTCTTC. Translating it yields CASYRTYNEQFF.

The gene calls are TRBV29-1 and TRBJ1-2; TRBD1 is a possible D gene (5 bases). The CDR3 runs to 16 residues. The V gene's germline CDR1 is SQVTM and CDR2 ANQGSEA. V was pared by 6 bases and J by 0 bases, with 20 bases between. This chain's CDR3 is CSVLGPGQEANYGYTF. The CDR3 nucleotides read TGCAGCGTGCTTGGTCCAGGGCAAGAGGCTAACTATGGCTACACCTTC.

This clone was counted only a few times. This chain uses TRBV30 with TRBJ1-2, with D possibly matching TRBD1 (6 bases). V was trimmed by 3 bases and J by 8 bases, leaving 16 bases between them. Germline loops: CDR1 GTSNPN, CDR2 SVGIG (reference sequence). The CDR3 is made up of 13 amino acids. CDR3: CAWRSGYQGGYTF. The CDR3, as DNA: TGTGCCTGGAGATCAGGGTACCAGGGGGGCTACACCTTC.

The J gene is TRBJ2-1, the V gene TRBV9; D gene unclear. CDR3 length equals 12 residues. Germline V gene lookup returns CDR1 SGDLS and CDR2 YYNGEE. V lost 0 bases to trimming and J lost 9 bases, with 7 bases between them. The CDR3 DNA sequence: TGTGCCAGCAGCGTAGAAGGGCTTGAGCAGTTCTTC. Its translation is CASSVEGLEQFF.

In this sample, this clone turned up a few times. The V call is TRBV7-2, the J call TRBJ2-5, with D possibly TRBD2 on 6 matching bases. The CDR3 covers 13 residues. Per the germline V gene, CDR1 is SGHTA and CDR2 is FQGNSA. V lost 6 bases, J lost 8 bases, and 16 bases lay in between. CDR3 in DNA: TGTGCCAGCAGAACCCGGGACTCTGAAACCCAGTACTTC. Its protein product is CASRTRDSETQYF.

This clone was detected a few times. The genes are TRBV5-1 and TRBJ2-5; D could derive from TRBD1 or TRBD2 (5 bases each). The CDR3 totals 14 residues. V lost 5 bases, J lost 3 bases, and 14 bases lay in between. Looked up from germline, CDR1 is SGHRS and CDR2 is YFSETQ. CDR3 coding DNA: TGCGCCAGCAGGTACATCGGGGCTGAAGAGACCCAGTACTTC. Amino acids: CASRYIGAEETQYF.

This clone was counted between two and nine times. V usage is TRBV29-1 and J usage is TRBJ2-1, with D unresolved. V lost 1 base to trimming and J lost 7 bases, with 8 bases between them. Germline V CDR1 and CDR2: SQVTM, ANQGSEA. CDR3 length: 12 residues. The CDR3 DNA reads TGCAGCGTTGAAGGTAGCTTTAATGAGCAGTTCTTC. Encoded protein: CSVEGSFNEQFF.

This clone was observed a few times. The J gene is TRBJ2-5, the V gene TRBV30; 9 bases match TRBD2. Per the germline V gene, CDR1 is GTSNPN and CDR2 is SVGIG (reference sequence). V lost 4 bases to trimming and J lost 4 bases; unmatched junction nucleotides: 7. The CDR3 extends over 14 amino acids. CDR3 sequence reads: CAWNSLAGRETQYF. CDR3 coding DNA: TGTGCCTGGAACTCCCTAGCGGGAAGAGAGACCCAGTACTTC.

The chain couples TRBV5-4 to TRBJ2-1; 12 bases are a match to TRBD2. CDR1 is SGHNT, CDR2 YYREEE, per germline (reference sequence). The CDR3 totals 16 residues. The V segment lost 1 base and the J segment 5 bases; nucleotides outside the gene matches: 4. The CDR3 sequence: CASSLIGTSGHNEQFF. DNA for the CDR3: TGTGCCAGCAGCTTGATCGGGACTAGCGGGCACAATGAGCAGTTCTTC.

The chain carries TRBV5-1 and TRBJ2-4; D is possibly TRBD1 (5 bases). Trimming removed 0 bases from V and 3 bases from J, with 10 bases in between. CDR3 length: 15 amino acids. Germline values: CDR1 SGHRS, CDR2 YFSETQ. The CDR3 nucleotides read TGCGCCAGCAGCTTGGCCCCTCAGGGCAAAAACATTCAGTACTTC. Translating it yields CASSLAPQGKNIQYF. Combining the CDR3 with reference TRBV5-1 and TRBJ2-4 gives the whole variable domain KAGVTQTPRYLIKTRGQQVTLSCSPISGHRSVSWYQQTPGQGLQFLFEYFSETQRNKGNFPGRFSGRQFSNSRSEMNVSTLELGDSALYLCASSLAPQGKNIQYFGAGTRLSVL.

This clone appeared a few times. The J gene is TRBJ1-2, the V gene TRBV25-1, with a weak D call TRBD1 (6 bases). Trimming stripped 3 bases from V and 3 bases from J, with 8 bases between. CDR1 and CDR2 from the germline V gene are MGHDK and SYGVNS. The CDR3 loop spans 13 amino acids. In nucleotides, the CDR3 is TGTGCCAGCAGTGACGCAGGGGACTATGGCTACACCTTC. Translation: CASSDAGDYGYTF.

About this clone itself: The same CDR3 is also encoded by other DNA sequences in this sample. The rearrangement uses TRBV7-9 and TRBJ1-1; D unresolved. V dropped 1 base and J dropped 5 bases, with 8 bases sitting between them. The length of the CDR3 is 13 residues. The germline CDR1 and CDR2 sequences are SEHNR and FQNEAQ (reference sequence). For the CDR3, the DNA is TGTGCCAGCAGCTTAGAAGGAGCAACTGAAGCTTTCTTT. Protein: CASSLEGATEAFF.

The rearrangement uses TRBV9 and TRBJ2-1, with 11 bases matching TRBD2. The J segment lost 5 bases and the V segment lost 7 bases, leaving 5 bases of the junction unmatched. Germline V gene lookup returns CDR1 SGDLS and CDR2 YYNGEE. The CDR3 consists of 14 residues. DNA for the CDR3: TGTGCCAGCTCCGGGACTAGCGGTCACAATGAGCAGTTCTTC. Translated, it gives CASSGTSGHNEQFF.

V and J are TRBV30 and TRBJ2-7, with 11 nucleotides matching TRBD2. Trimming at V came to 3 bases and at J to 5 bases, leaving 9 bases not matched to a gene. Germline values: CDR1 GTSNPN, CDR2 SVGIG (reference sequence). The CDR3 has 15 residues. The CDR3 here is CAWSPGTSGRNEQYF. CDR3 nucleotide sequence: TGTGCCTGGAGCCCCGGGACTAGCGGTCGGAACGAGCAGTACTTC.

This clone was detected a few times. The genes are TRBV28 and TRBJ2-1; 9 bases map to TRBD2. V shed 2 bases, J shed 7 bases, and the junction held 15 bases outside the gene matches. This CDR3 is 18 amino acids long. Germline V gives CDR1 MDHEN, CDR2 SYDVKM. This CDR3 is CASSLALAGTIGRNEQFF. CDR3 nucleotide sequence: TGTGCCAGCAGTTTAGCGCTAGCGGGAACGATTGGTAGGAATGAGCAGTTCTTC.

The rearrangement joins TRBV28 to TRBJ2-7, with TRBD2 matching over 11 bases. Germline V gives CDR1 MDHEN, CDR2 SYDVKM. Trimming took 3 bases from V and 3 from J; bases not matched to a gene: 4. CDR3 size: 15 residues. CDR3 bases: TGTGCCAGCAGTTTCCCAGGACTAGCGGGCTACGAGCAGTACTTC. It is translated as CASSFPGLAGYEQYF. The full variable domain, rest sourced from reference TRBV28 and TRBJ2-7, is DVKVTQSSRYLVKRTGEKVFLECVQDMDHENMFWYRQDPGLGLRLIYFSYDVKMKEKGDIPEGYSVSREKKERFSLILESASTNQTSMYLCASSFPGLAGYEQYFGPGTRLTVT.

V usage is TRBV25-1 and J usage is TRBJ2-7, with TRBD2 matching 12 bases. The ends lost 1 base at V and 5 bases at J; junction bases unmatched: 12. Per germline, CDR1 MGHDK and CDR2 SYGVNS. The CDR3 spans 18 residues. CDR3 coding DNA: TGTGCCAGCAGTGAATTAATCGGTTCCAGGACTAGCGGGAACGAGCAGTACTTC. This encodes CASSELIGSRTSGNEQYF.

In DNA form, the CDR3 reads TGTGCCAGCAGCGTAGGCCCCGTAAGCACAGATACGCAGTATTTT. Its protein is CASSVGPVSTDTQYF. The V and J genes are TRBV9 and TRBJ2-3; D is unresolved. CDR3 length: 15 amino acids. CDR1 SGDLS and CDR2 YYNGEE come from the germline V gene. V was cut by 0 bases and J by 0 bases, with 8 bases left in between.

This clone turned up a few times. The chain links TRBV15 to TRBJ2-6; D tentatively reads TRBD1 or TRBD2 (6 bases each). Germline V CDR1 and CDR2: LNHNV, YYDKDF (reference sequence). The CDR3 is 18 amino acids. Trimming removed 0 bases at V and 3 bases at J, with 15 bases between. CDR3 in amino acids: CATSRESTGRFGANVLTF. CDR3 nucleotide sequence: TGTGCCACCAGCAGAGAAAGTACAGGGAGGTTTGGGGCCAACGTCCTGACTTTC. Supplemented by reference TRBV15 and TRBJ2-6, the full variable domain reads DAMVIQNPRYQVTQFGKPVTLSCSQTLNHNVMYWYQQKSSQAPKLLFHYYDKDFNNEADTPDNFQSRRPNTSFCFLDIRSPGLGDTAMYLCATSRESTGRFGANVLTFGAGSRLTVL.

The rearrangement links TRBV5-4 to TRBJ2-3; D call uncertain. The CDR3 is 15 amino acids. V was clipped by 2 bases and J by 0 bases, with 10 bases between them. Germline CDR1 and CDR2: SGHNT and YYREEE (reference sequence). DNA of the CDR3: TGTGCCAGCAGCTTCAAAGTTTCTAGCACAGATACGCAGTATTTT. Translation gives CASSFKVSSTDTQYF.

The V and J genes are TRBV7-9 and TRBJ2-7; TRBD1 aligns across 8 bases. J gave up 1 base and V 7 bases, and 3 bases lay outside the gene matches. Germline CDR1 reads SEHNR; CDR2 reads FQNEAQ (reference sequence). The CDR3 runs 13 residues. In nucleotides, the CDR3 is TGTGCCAGCAACGACAGGGGTTCCTACGAGCAGTACTTC. Encoded protein: CASNDRGSYEQYF.

This rearrangement joins TRBV9 to TRBJ1-1; D gene uncertain. From germline, CDR1 is SGDLS and CDR2 YYNGEE. There are 14 residues in the CDR3. V lost 2 bases to trimming and J lost 0 bases, with 8 bases between them. The CDR3 coding sequence is TGTGCCAGCAGCGTTGACCGTATGAACACTGAAGCTTTCTTT. Its translation is CASSVDRMNTEAFF.

V is TRBV30 and J is TRBJ1-3; D unclear. In germline, CDR1 is GTSNPN, CDR2 SVGIG (reference sequence). Trimming took 4 bases from V and 8 from J, leaving 12 bases between them. The CDR3 loop spans 12 amino acids. CDR3 sequence reads: CAWTRRWDTIYF. Written as DNA, the CDR3 is TGTGCCTGGACGCGGAGGTGGGACACCATATATTTT.

This clone was seen more than once but under ten times. The chain carries TRBV29-1 and TRBJ1-5; D is uncertain. The V gene's germline CDR1 is SQVTM and CDR2 ANQGSEA. With 6 bases removed from V and 0 bases from J, the gap between germline ends came to 6 bases. The CDR3 has 12 amino acids. CDR3: CSVKDSNQPQHF. CDR3 DNA sequence: TGCAGCGTGAAAGATAGCAATCAGCCCCAGCATTTT. The full variable domain, in which reference TRBV29-1 and TRBJ1-5 provide the parts outside the CDR3, is SAVISQKPSRDICQRGTSLTIQCQVDSQVTMMFWYRQQPGQSLTLIATANQGSEATYESGFVIDKFPISRPNLTFSTLTVSNMSPEDSSIYLCSVKDSNQPQHFGDGTRLSIL.